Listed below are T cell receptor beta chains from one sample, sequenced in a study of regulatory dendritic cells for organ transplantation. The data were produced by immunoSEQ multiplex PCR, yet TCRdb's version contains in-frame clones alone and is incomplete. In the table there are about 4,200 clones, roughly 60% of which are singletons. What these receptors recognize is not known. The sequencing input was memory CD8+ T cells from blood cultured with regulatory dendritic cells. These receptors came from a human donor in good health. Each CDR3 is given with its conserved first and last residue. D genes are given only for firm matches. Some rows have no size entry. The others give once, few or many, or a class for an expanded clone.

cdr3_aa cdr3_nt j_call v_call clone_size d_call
CASSASRDRGPFTYEQYF TGTGCCAGCAGCGCAAGCCGGGACAGGGGGCCTTTTACCTACGAGCAGTACTTC TRBJ2-7 TRBV9 few TRBD1
CASSEVGGRGNQPQHF TGTGCCAGCAGTGAAGTAGGGGGCAGGGGCAATCAGCCCCAGCATTTT TRBJ1-5 TRBV2 - TRBD1
CASEGWPSGTASTDTQYF TGTGCCAGCGAAGGATGGCCTAGCGGAACTGCTAGCACAGATACGCAGTATTTT TRBJ2-3 TRBV2 - TRBD2
CASSPQGNYGYTF TGTGCCAGCAGTCCTCAGGGAAACTATGGCTACACCTTC TRBJ1-2 TRBV5-6 - -
CASSLSRTGAATANGYTF TGTGCCAGCAGCTTAAGTAGGACAGGGGCTGCAACCGCTAATGGCTACACCTTC TRBJ1-2 TRBV7-9 - TRBD1
CASSPLGTSYGYTF TGTGCCAGCAGCCCCCTCGGGACAAGCTATGGCTACACCTTC TRBJ1-2 TRBV7-3 - -
CASSQDMSSGGGETQYF TGCGCCAGCAGCCAAGATATGTCTAGCGGGGGGGGAGAGACCCAGTACTTC TRBJ2-5 TRBV4-1 - TRBD2
CASSRGQGGSNEQFF TGTGCCAGCAGCCGGGGACAGGGAGGATCCAATGAGCAGTTCTTC TRBJ2-1 TRBV9 - TRBD1
CASSQLNGQGDNEQFF TGCGCCAGCAGCCAGCTAAATGGACAGGGGGACAATGAGCAGTTCTTC TRBJ2-1 TRBV4-1 - TRBD1
CASSQGLAGRYEQYF TGCGCCAGCAGCCAAGGACTAGCGGGGAGATACGAGCAGTACTTC TRBJ2-7 TRBV4-3 - TRBD2
CASGGSADYEQYF TGTGCCAGCGGGGGGAGTGCCGACTACGAGCAGTACTTC TRBJ2-7 TRBV11-1 - -